This TCR beta chain was recorded in a study of cytomegalovirus exposure and HLA in healthy donors. The V gene lost 7 bases and the J gene lost 3 bases, with 10 bases spanning the gap. Germline CDR1 ENHRY, CDR2 SYGVKD. This CDR3 has 12 amino acids. Data came from immunoSEQ multiplex PCR; TCRdb stores just in-frame clones and leaves some out. This sample yields some 220,000 clones, of which around nine tenths are seen a single time; 0.8% to 1.2% belongs to the top ten. J is TRBJ2-7 and V is TRBV10-3; possible D gene TRBD1, 6 bases. The sequence came from a woman between 18 and 29 years old in good health and CMV-seronegative. The source material was PBMCs. The CDR3, as DNA: TGTGCCATCAATGGGGGCGGCTACGAGCAGTACTTC. Translation: CAINGGGYEQYF.